The 22 T cell receptor beta chains below were found in one sample sequenced in a study of T cells in Graves' hyperthyroidism and ophthalmopathy. Amplification of TCR beta CDR3 regions used RNA as the template. With the HTBI primer set, the TCR CDR3 went through a first round of RT-PCR. TCRdb re-analysed the multiplex PCR reads in MiXCR, keeping a single row per CDR3 protein. The sample shows 110,000 to 150,000 distinct CDR3 sequences, more than 20% of them seen only once. Material: blood. Receptors originate from a woman aged 45-60 years with Graves' hyperthyroidism that later progressed to Graves' ophthalmopathy.

This clonotype was recorded at least ten times. CDR3 amino acids: CAWRGRDRVGERTQYF. As DNA, the CDR3 is TGTGCCTGGAGAGGGAGGGACAGGGTTGGGGAAAGGACGCAGTATTTT. This chain links TRBV30 with TRBJ2-3; the match to TRBD1 covers 9 bases. The CDR3 is 16 residues long. The V gene's germline CDR1 is GTSNPN and CDR2 SVGIG (reference sequence). Trimming at V came to 3 bases and at J to 9 bases, leaving 16 bases not matched to a gene.

This sequence joins TRBV28 and TRBJ1-1; D gene unclear. This CDR3 is 15 amino acids long. The germline V and J ends were trimmed by 4 bases and 5 bases, with 17 bases remaining between them. The germline V gene encodes CDR1 MDHEN and CDR2 SYDVKM. CDR3 sequence: CASSSLRKAGTEAFF. CDR3 DNA sequence: TGTGCCAGCAGTTCACTCAGAAAGGCCGGGACTGAAGCTTTCTTT.

This clonotype has ten or more counts. The J gene is TRBJ2-2, the V gene TRBV5-1; TRBD2 agrees at 10 bases. CDR3 size: 22 residues. The germline gives CDR1 SGHRS, CDR2 YFSETQ. Germline trimming cut 3 bases from V and 1 base from J; bases unmatched to any gene: 21. CDR3 nucleotides: TGCGCCAGCAGCTGGCCTTCCGGGGATGTGTTGCGGACTAGCGGGAACACCGGGGAGCTGTTTTTT. This translates into CASSWPSGDVLRTSGNTGELFF.

The table lists this clonotype with a few counts. CDR3 sequence reads: CSVVDRDSEYF. CDR3 bases: TGCAGCGTTGTGGACCGGGACTCGGAGTACTTC. The rearrangement joins TRBV29-1 to TRBJ2-5; possibly TRBD2 for D (6 bases). The germline CDR1 and CDR2 sequences are SQVTM and ANQGSEA. This CDR3 region has 11 residues. V lost 4 bases, J lost 12 bases, and 15 bases lay in between.

This clonotype was counted ten times or more. The rearrangement joins TRBV7-9 to TRBJ2-1; 14 nucleotides agree with TRBD2. V dropped 5 bases and J dropped 4; count of bases not matched to a gene: 10. The CDR3 is 18 amino acids. The germline CDR1 and CDR2 sequences are SEHNR and FQNEAQ (reference sequence). CDR3 residues: CASSPGTSGSPGYNEQFF. The CDR3 DNA follows: TGTGCCAGCAGCCCCGGGACTAGCGGGAGCCCAGGGTACAATGAGCAGTTCTTC.

The rearrangement links TRBV2 to TRBJ2-2; D is uncertain. Between the trimmed V and J ends, which lost 6 bases and 6 bases, there was a span of 14 bases. This CDR3 contains 14 residues. Germline CDR1 SNHLY, CDR2 FYNNEI. The CDR3 protein is CASSWTSMAGELFF. The DNA for the CDR3 is TGTGCCAGCAGCTGGACCTCGATGGCCGGGGAGCTGTTTTTT.

The V gene is TRBV20-1, the J gene TRBJ1-6, with 7 bases aligning to TRBD1. The CDR3 covers 15 residues. Germline V gene sequence: CDR1 DFQATT, CDR2 SNEGSKA (reference sequence). J lost 0 bases, V lost 5 bases, and 4 bases had no gene match. The CDR3, as DNA: TGCAGTGCTCCGGACAGGAGCTCCTATAATTCACCCCTCCACTTT. It yields the protein CSAPDRSSYNSPLHF.

This chain connects TRBV11-2 to TRBJ1-3; 8 positions match TRBD1. The junction had 13 bases not matched to a gene; V was cut back by 5 bases and J by 4 bases. The germline gives CDR1 SGHAT, CDR2 FQNNGV. The CDR3 contains 17 residues. The CDR3 sequence is CASSQIQQGVNGNTIYF. The CDR3 DNA reads as TGTGCCAGCAGCCAAATACAACAGGGGGTAAACGGAAACACCATATATTTT.

This clonotype was detected ten times or more. V is TRBV12-3 or TRBV12-4 and J is TRBJ1-2; TRBD1 is a possible D gene (5 bases). The CDR3 covers 14 residues. V was trimmed by 3 bases and J by 6 bases, leaving 14 bases between them. The CDR3 coding sequence is TGTGCCAGCAGTTTTCAGGGCAGGTTGGATGGCTACACCTTC. Translating gives CASSFQGRLDGYTF.

The rearrangement joins TRBV7-9 to TRBJ1-4; D gene uncertain. The CDR3 consists of 12 residues. Germline CDR1 and CDR2: SEHNR and FQNEAQ (reference sequence). Trimming took off 5 bases at V and 7 bases at J, with 8 bases between the two ends. The CDR3 sequence is CASSPDGEKLFF. The CDR3 nucleotides read TGTGCCAGCAGCCCAGACGGTGAAAAACTGTTTTTT.

This clonotype was observed at least ten times. J is TRBJ2-7 and V is TRBV18; no definite D call. CDR1 KGHSH and CDR2 LQKENI come from the germline V gene. The V and J ends lost 4 bases and 2 bases respectively, with 9 bases between them. The CDR3 spans 13 residues. This chain's CDR3 is CASSRDITYEQYF. The DNA of the CDR3 is TGTGCCAGCTCACGAGACATTACCTACGAGCAGTACTTC.

The genes are TRBV6-1 and TRBJ2-5, with 7 positions matching TRBD2. Germline V gives CDR1 MNHNS, CDR2 SASEGT. J was trimmed by 5 bases and V by 4 bases; bases with no gene match: 7. The CDR3 totals 14 residues. The CDR3 reads CASSGGLVAETQYF. Written as DNA, the CDR3 is TGTGCCAGCAGTGGAGGACTAGTGGCGGAGACCCAGTACTTC.

This clonotype was counted ten times or more. The V gene is TRBV27, the J gene TRBJ2-7; D call uncertain. This CDR3 has 15 residues. Looked up from germline, CDR1 is MNHEY and CDR2 is SMNVEV (reference sequence). The V and J ends lost 5 bases and 5 bases respectively, with 19 bases between them. The CDR3 region has the DNA TGTGCCAGCAGTGCCGACCCCCGGTATGAGGACGAGCAGTACTTC. Translating it yields CASSADPRYEDEQYF.

The J gene is TRBJ2-2, the V gene TRBV2; no clear D gene. Trimming removed 6 bases at V and 6 bases at J, with 8 bases between. The CDR3 consists of 12 residues. CDR1 is SNHLY and CDR2 is FYNNEI in the germline V gene. The CDR3, as DNA: TGTGCCAGCAGACAAGGGCCCGGGGAGCTGTTTTTT. It translates to CASRQGPGELFF.

This chain's CDR3 is CASSPEAGRGREQYF. CDR3 DNA sequence: TGCGCCAGCAGCCCCGAAGCCGGCAGGGGGCGCGAGCAGTACTTC. The chain recombines TRBV5-1 with TRBJ2-7; 8 positions match TRBD1. V was pared by 4 bases and J by 6 bases, with 12 bases of the junction left unmatched. The CDR3 contains 15 residues. CDR1 and CDR2 from the germline V gene are SGHRS and YFSETQ.

The genes are TRBV7-3 and TRBJ1-3; D unclear. Trimming removed 2 bases from V and 0 bases from J, with 11 bases in between. Germline V gene sequence: CDR1 SGHTA, CDR2 FQGTGA. The CDR3 contains 16 residues. The CDR3 nucleotides are TGTGCCAGCAGCTTATTTTCACACCTCTCTGGAAACACCATATATTTT. Translated, it gives CASSLFSHLSGNTIYF. The full variable domain, with the rest looked up from reference TRBV7-3 and TRBJ1-3, is GAGVSQTPSNKVTEKGKYVELRCDPISGHTALYWYRQSLGQGPEFLIYFQGTGAADDSGLPNDRFFAVRPEGSVSTLKIQRTERGDSAVYLCASSLFSHLSGNTIYFGEGSWLTVV.

This chain links TRBV25-1 with TRBJ1-1, with D uncertain. The germline V gene encodes CDR1 MGHDK and CDR2 SYGVNS. Trimming left V 5 bases short and J 2 bases short, with 6 bases between. The CDR3 is 12 amino acids. DNA for the CDR3: TGTGCCAGCAGTTGGGGAAACACTGAAGCTTTCTTT. This sequence encodes CASSWGNTEAFF.

The CDR3 here is CSARDRRGMRDIQYF. In nucleotides, the CDR3 is TGCAGTGCTAGAGATCGAAGGGGGATGAGGGACATTCAGTACTTC. J is TRBJ2-4 and V is TRBV20-1; D possibly corresponds to TRBD1 (6 bases). CDR3 length: 15 amino acids. From germline, CDR1 is DFQATT and CDR2 SNEGSKA (reference sequence). Trimming removed 0 bases at V and 8 bases at J, with 17 bases between.

This clonotype has at least ten counts. This rearrangement joins TRBV5-1 to TRBJ2-7; D might be TRBD2 (6 bases). V lost 4 bases, J lost 4 bases, and 18 bases lay in between. Per germline, CDR1 SGHRS and CDR2 YFSETQ. The CDR3 is made up of 15 amino acids. CDR3 DNA: TGCGCCAGCAGCCTGGGAATGGAGGGACCTTACGAGCAGTACTTC. It is translated as CASSLGMEGPYEQYF.

This clonotype was observed many times. The chain joins TRBV12-3 or TRBV12-4 to TRBJ2-5; TRBD1 matches at 10 bases. The junction had 5 bases not matched to a gene; V was cut back by 5 bases and J by 5 bases. The CDR3 covers 14 residues. CDR3 protein: CASSLGDRGETQYF. CDR3 DNA: TGTGCCAGCAGTCTCGGGGACAGGGGCGAGACCCAGTACTTC.

At least ten counts were recorded for this clonotype. Here the CDR3 reads CASSLGSREQYF. The CDR3 DNA follows: TGTGCCAGCAGCTTAGGCTCCCGCGAGCAGTACTTC. V gene TRBV7-9 combines with J gene TRBJ2-7; the D is unclear. Germline V gives CDR1 SEHNR, CDR2 FQNEAQ (reference sequence). V shed 1 base and J shed 6 bases, with 7 bases lying between them. There are 12 residues in the CDR3.

The chain recombines TRBV20-1 with TRBJ1-2; D remains ambiguous. Germline V gene sequence: CDR1 DFQATT, CDR2 SNEGSKA (reference sequence). V was trimmed by 3 bases and J by 8 bases, leaving 10 bases between them. CDR3 length: 11 residues. DNA of the CDR3: TGCAGTGCTAGCACAGTCCCCGGCTACACCTTC. Translating it yields CSASTVPGYTF.